Reported below is one T cell receptor beta chain. Its antigen is undetermined. The method was immunoSEQ multiplex PCR; TCRdb's version includes in-frame clones alone and lacks a portion of them. Of 100,000 to 150,000 clones listed, about 82% were seen once; the top ten hold roughly 2.4%. This sample was taken from a study of PD-L1 blockade in urothelial cancer. On the study more broadly: Patients initiated atezolizumab in about 2014 at 1,200 mg intravenously every 3 weeks. Study results and limitations: At 3 weeks on treatment, tumor-associated clones expanded more with durable benefit.

This sample's time point: peripheral blood 6 weeks after treatment start. The sequence was collected from a man aged 45-65 years with urothelial cancer. Sequenced material: PBMCs, taken around atezolizumab (anti-PD-L1) treatment.

The CDR3, as DNA: TGCGCCAGCAGCTTGGATGGTGGCAGGGGTCATCAGCCCCAGCATTTT. Its translation is CASSLDGGRGHQPQHF. The V call is TRBV5-1, the J call TRBJ1-5; a weak D match, TRBD1 (6 bases). Looked up from germline, CDR1 is SGHRS and CDR2 is YFSETQ. The CDR3 totals 16 residues. V was pared by 0 bases and J by 5 bases, with 15 bases between.